This is a list of T cell receptor beta chains from one sample in a study of blood T cell repertoires in COVID-19. Repertoires were generated with immunoSEQ multiplex PCR, while TCRdb's copy carries only in-frame clones and drops some. The sample includes 190,000 or so clones, 85% of them seen just once. Specimen: peripheral blood. The receptors derive from a man between 60 and 70 years old with COVID-19, enrolled during active disease. The CDR3 runs from the conserved cysteine through the conserved F or W. Fields, in order: V gene, J gene, CDR3 protein.

TRBV6-5	TRBJ1-4	CASSYGAAVNQKLFF
TRBV7-2	TRBJ2-1	CYTGPYNEQFF
TRBV13	TRBJ1-2	CASSSRRKGDGYTF
TRBV11-2	TRBJ2-3	CASSLQWAGSTDTQYF
TRBV6-5	TRBJ1-6	CASQTFGNSPLHF
TRBV5-6	TRBJ1-2	CASSLQGLTYGYTF
TRBV27	TRBJ1-2	CASSSGYGYTF
TRBV7-9	TRBJ2-4	CASSGGTSRNKNIQYF
TRBV5-1	TRBJ2-7	CASSLDSSRSEQYF
TRBV20-1	TRBJ2-7	CSASVPVSYEQYF
TRBV28	TRBJ1-5	CASSLFRGGNQPQHF
TRBV6-2/TRBV6-3	TRBJ2-3	CASSLGTGRSDTQYF
TRBV5-1	TRBJ2-3	CASELSGRSRTDTQYF
TRBV5-8	TRBJ1-1	CASSPRDSEAFF
TRBV7-2	TRBJ2-3	CASSRPRGDTQYF
TRBV19	TRBJ2-7	CASSIGEQYF
TRBV2	TRBJ1-5	CATTRGRNQPQHF
TRBV6-2/TRBV6-3	TRBJ1-2	CASSYSRGQTNYGYTF
TRBV6-5	TRBJ2-2	CASSSTGLTGELFF
TRBV7-6	TRBJ2-5	CASSLAGSGQETQYF
TRBV7-3	TRBJ2-7	CASSLSGRYYEQYF
TRBV10-3	TRBJ2-1	CAISVKTSGYNEQFF
TRBV28	TRBJ1-2	CASSLPVAPGYTF
TRBV5-1	TRBJ1-1	CASSTQGTEAFF
TRBV5-1	TRBJ2-2	CASSPDGVWELFF
TRBV19	TRBJ1-6	CASSYRDSPLHF
TRBV18	TRBJ2-5	CASSTQGETQYF
TRBV7-6	TRBJ1-4	CASSLDRGEKLFF
TRBV12-3/TRBV12-4	TRBJ1-2	CASSLPGGHGYTF
TRBV5-1	TRBJ2-2	CASSPGQGNTGELFF
TRBV6-1	TRBJ1-5	CASSEAGQGNQPQHF
TRBV19	TRBJ2-7	CASSIEIAGIRDEQYF
TRBV5-4	TRBJ1-6	CASSPYLGQGAYSPLHF
TRBV9	TRBJ2-2	CASSVSGRASDTGELFF
TRBV7-2	TRBJ2-1	CASSPDRHEQFF
TRBV7-8	TRBJ2-2	CASSPDITNTGELFF
TRBV2	TRBJ1-1	CASSTTENTEAFF
TRBV5-8	TRBJ1-1	CASSFQMGQGMNTEAFF
TRBV5-5	TRBJ2-3	CASSSGEALFTDTQYF
TRBV7-9	TRBJ1-4	CASSFGGEKLFF
TRBV5-4	TRBJ2-1	CASSLDPGPGPTNEQFF
TRBV19	TRBJ1-2	CASSLQGVDYGYTF
TRBV10-1	TRBJ1-6	CASSENSFNSPLHF
TRBV10-3	TRBJ1-1	CAISGDRASEAFF
TRBV5-3	TRBJ1-4	CARSLGGTGGSVKLFF